These T cell receptor beta chains were read from a single sample in a study of CD8 T cells in Susac syndrome. TCRdb ran MiXCR on the immunoSEQ multiplex PCR reads and lists one entry per CDR3 protein. The table lists about 300,000 distinct CDR3 sequences, 89% of them singletons. Source material: CD8+ T cells from PBMCs. The receptor set was obtained from a human donor with multiple sclerosis. Each CDR3 is given with its conserved first and last residue. The D gene is left open where the match is weak. The listing skips clone size in some rows; elsewhere it reads once, few, many or a size class.

D,size,J,V,DNA,CDR3
TRBD2,NA,TRBJ2-7,TRBV20-1,TGCAGTGCTAGAGATCTGGCTAGCGGGGTCTACGAGCAGTACTTC,CSARDLASGVYEQYF
TRBD2,NA,TRBJ2-7,TRBV27,TGTGCCAGCAGTTTTGGAGGCGGGGGGAACTCCTACGAGCAGTACTTC,CASSFGGGGNSYEQYF
NA,NA,TRBJ2-2,TRBV19,TGTGCCAGTAGCACATCGGTGAACACCGGGGAGCTGTTTTTT,CASSTSVNTGELFF
NA,NA,TRBJ2-7,TRBV20-1,TGCAGTGCTAGAGGGGCGCCAAGGGGCTACGAGCAGTACTTC,CSARGAPRGYEQYF
TRBD2,NA,TRBJ2-7,TRBV6-2/TRBV6-3,TGTGCCAGCAGAAGACATCTCGGGGGGAACGAGCAGTACTTC,CASRRHLGGNEQYF
TRBD1,NA,TRBJ2-7,TRBV7-2,TGTGCCAGCAGCCCAGGGGGCGACAACTACGAGCAGTACTTC,CASSPGGDNYEQYF
NA,NA,TRBJ1-2,TRBV13,TGTGCCAGCAGCTTAGGACAGGGAGGGGGCTACACCTTC,CASSLGQGGGYTF
TRBD2,NA,TRBJ2-1,TRBV3-1,TGTGCCAGCAGACCGGGACTAGCGGGAGGGAACCGATTAGATGAGCAGTTCTTC,CASRPGLAGGNRLDEQFF
NA,NA,TRBJ2-6,TRBV27,TGTGCCAGCAGTTTAATAGGGTTCTCTGGGGCCAACGTCCTGACTTTC,CASSLIGFSGANVLTF
NA,NA,TRBJ1-1,TRBV2,TGTGCCAGCAGTGTGGGGGGGCGCGGTGAAGCTTTCTTT,CASSVGGRGEAFF
NA,once,TRBJ2-7,TRBV10-3,TGTGCCATCAGTGAAGGACAGATCCTAGGCGAGCAGTACTTC,CAISEGQILGEQYF
TRBD2,NA,TRBJ2-1,TRBV5-3,TGTGCCTCAATTCCGGGACTAGCAAAGGGTGAGCAGTTCTTC,CASIPGLAKGEQFF
NA,NA,TRBJ2-5,TRBV28,TGTGCCAGCAGTTTCACAACGTGGGGCGAGGGCCGGGAGACCCAGTACTTC,CASSFTTWGEGRETQYF
NA,NA,TRBJ2-3,TRBV4-3,TGCGCCAGCAGCGACGGGACCCTGACAGATACGCAGTATTTT,CASSDGTLTDTQYF
TRBD1,NA,TRBJ1-2,TRBV19,TGTGCCAGTAGTATCCACGGGACAGCCCCAACCGGCTACACCTTC,CASSIHGTAPTGYTF
TRBD2,NA,TRBJ2-5,TRBV12-3/TRBV12-4,TGTGCCAGTTCGGCGGGAGGCCTCCAAGAGACCCAGTACTTC,CASSAGGLQETQYF
NA,NA,TRBJ2-5,TRBV28,TGTGCCAGCAGTTTATGGGGGAAGGGGCAAGAGACCCAGTACTTC,CASSLWGKGQETQYF
TRBD1,NA,TRBJ2-2,TRBV19,TGTGCCAGTAGTTCCCGACAGGGTCTTGACGGGGAGCTGTTTTTT,CASSSRQGLDGELFF
NA,NA,TRBJ2-1,TRBV7-9,TGTGCCAGCAGCTTCCCGGGGGGCGAGTATTACAATGAGCAGTTCTTC,CASSFPGGEYYNEQFF
NA,NA,TRBJ1-6,TRBV5-1,TGCGCCAGCAGCTTGTACTCCCAGAAAATCTTTTTGTCACCCCTCCACTTT,CASSLYSQKIFLSPLHF
TRBD1,NA,TRBJ2-2,TRBV29-1,TGCAGCGTTGATTCCGGACAGGGTTCCGGGGAGCTGTTTTTT,CSVDSGQGSGELFF
TRBD1,NA,TRBJ2-2,TRBV5-5,TGTGCCAGCAGCTTGGGAGGGACAGGGAACACCGGGGAGCTGTTTTTT,CASSLGGTGNTGELFF
TRBD1,once,TRBJ2-3,TRBV6-1,TGTGCCAGCAACCTCCCTTATGGACAGGGGGGAACCGGCACAGATACGCAGTATTTT,CASNLPYGQGGTGTDTQYF
NA,NA,TRBJ2-7,TRBV7-9,TGTGCCAGCCACGACGGCTACGAGCAGTACTTC,CASHDGYEQYF
TRBD1,NA,TRBJ1-2,TRBV28,TGTGCCAGCAGCAACAGGGGGATTATCTATGGCTACACCTTC,CASSNRGIIYGYTF
NA,NA,TRBJ2-3,TRBV13,TGTGCCAGCACCCTACAGGGTGCAGATACGCAGTATTTT,CASTLQGADTQYF
NA,few,TRBJ1-2,TRBV27,TGTGCCAGCAGTTTCGGGCAGGGAGACGGCTACACCTTC,CASSFGQGDGYTF
NA,NA,TRBJ1-1,TRBV4-3,TGCGCCAGCAGCCAAAGGGGGGGGCATGTCACTGAAGCTTTCTTT,CASSQRGGHVTEAFF
TRBD1,NA,TRBJ2-7,TRBV20-1,TGCAGTGCTAAGGACAGGGGGGACTACGAGCAGTACTTC,CSAKDRGDYEQYF
NA,NA,TRBJ2-5,TRBV7-2,TGTGCCAGCAGCCACCCGACTTGGAGCGGAGAGACCCAGTACTTC,CASSHPTWSGETQYF
NA,NA,TRBJ1-4,TRBV4-2,TGTGCCAGCAGCCAAGTGGAGAATGAAAAACTGTTTTTT,CASSQVENEKLFF
TRBD2,NA,TRBJ2-3,TRBV19,TGTGCCAGTAGTGTTACTAGCGGGGGTGGCACAGATACGCAGTATTTT,CASSVTSGGGTDTQYF
NA,NA,TRBJ2-3,TRBV20-1,TGCAGTGCTAGGAGTAGCGGCACAGATACGCAGTATTTT,CSARSSGTDTQYF
NA,once,TRBJ2-2,TRBV9,TGTGCCAGCAGCGGCAAAGGGAGAACGAACACCGGGGAGCTGTTTTTT,CASSGKGRTNTGELFF
TRBD2,NA,TRBJ2-3,TRBV3-1,TGTGCCAGCAGCCAAGGCCGACTAGCGGGAGACGCAGATACGCAGTATTTT,CASSQGRLAGDADTQYF
NA,NA,TRBJ1-2,TRBV2,TGTGCCACCGAGGACACGTCTGGTGGCTACACCTTC,CATEDTSGGYTF
NA,NA,TRBJ2-1,TRBV6-5,TGTGCCAGCAGTTACTCGGGGGACACTAATCCGTACAATGAGCAGTTCTTC,CASSYSGDTNPYNEQFF
NA,NA,TRBJ1-5,TRBV12-3/TRBV12-4,TGTGCCAGCAGCCCTCAGGTTAGGCAGCCCCAGCATTTT,CASSPQVRQPQHF